The source of this T cell receptor beta chain is a study of shared clonotypes between healthy human individuals. Libraries were prepared by immunoSEQ multiplex PCR; TCRdb keeps only in-frame clonotypes and omits some of them. This table holds 180,000 or so clones, just under 95% found once. This clonotype originated in a woman younger than 45 in good health. The sequencing sample was made of naive CD4+ T cells sorted from blood. Regarding subset: CD45RA+ positively selected.

The CDR3 protein is CSVGQGVNTEAFF. In DNA, the CDR3 is TGCAGCGTTGGACAGGGGGTGAACACTGAAGCTTTCTTT. The V call is TRBV29-1, the J call TRBJ1-1; 9 nucleotides line up with TRBD1. Trimming cost V 4 bases and J 0 bases; bases outside gene matches: 0. The CDR3 is 13 amino acids. Germline V CDR1 and CDR2: SQVTM, ANQGSEA.